What follows are 27 T cell receptor beta chains derived from one specimen sequenced in a study of blood T cell repertoires in COVID-19. Only in-frame clones appear in the TCRdb table, and some are missing; sequencing was by immunoSEQ multiplex PCR. The sample includes approximately 360,000 clones, roughly 90% of them seen just once. Source material: peripheral blood. The receptors here all came from a man younger than 30 with active or convalescent COVID-19.

The CDR3 nucleotides are TGTGCCAGCAGCCACGGGACTCAAAAAAACATTCAGTACTTC. Protein sequence: CASSHGTQKNIQYF. The chain couples TRBV3-1 (or the pseudogene TRBV3-2) to TRBJ2-4; D possibly corresponds to TRBD2 (6 bases). This CDR3 comprises 14 residues. Trimming took off 3 bases at V and 4 bases at J, with 10 bases between the two ends. CDR1 LGHDT and CDR2 YNNKEL come from the germline V gene (reference sequence).

V and J are TRBV29-1 and TRBJ1-4; D possibly corresponds to TRBD1 (5 bases). Germline CDR1 reads SQVTM; CDR2 reads ANQGSEA. Between the trimmed V and J ends, which lost 8 bases and 7 bases, there was a span of 17 bases. The CDR3 contains 13 residues. CDR3 DNA: TGCAGCATAGAGACCCAAACAGGTGAAAAACTGTTTTTT. Its translation: CSIETQTGEKLFF.

The chain carries TRBV18 and TRBJ1-2, with 8 positions matching TRBD1. This CDR3 is built from 15 residues. The V gene end was trimmed by 6 bases and the J gene end by 7 bases; junction bases not matched to a gene: 13. In germline, CDR1 is KGHSH, CDR2 LQKENI. CDR3 in amino acids: CASSESGTGPSGYTF. Written as DNA, the CDR3 is TGTGCCAGCTCGGAATCCGGGACAGGACCCTCTGGCTACACCTTC.

The rearrangement links TRBV27 to TRBJ1-3; 7 bases agree with TRBD1. The CDR3 loop spans 15 amino acids. Looked up from germline, CDR1 is MNHEY and CDR2 is SMNVEV (reference sequence). After removal of 0 bases from V and 4 bases from J, the junction contained 3 bases not matched to a gene. Here the CDR3 reads CASSLSGGVGNTIYF. The CDR3 nucleotides are TGTGCCAGCAGTTTATCAGGGGGCGTCGGAAACACCATATATTTT.

The rearrangement links TRBV6-5 to TRBJ1-3, with a weak D call TRBD1 (6 bases). From germline, CDR1 is MNHEY and CDR2 SVGAGI. This CDR3 contains 14 residues. V lost 6 bases and J 0 bases, leaving 9 bases between the germline ends. As DNA, the CDR3 is TGTGCCAGCAGGAAACAGGGCTCTGGAAACACCATATATTTT. Protein sequence: CASRKQGSGNTIYF.

The J gene is TRBJ2-5, the V gene TRBV29-1, with 8 bases fitting TRBD1. Germline values: CDR1 SQVTM, CDR2 ANQGSEA. V was clipped by 4 bases and J by 3 bases; unmatched bases: 7. The CDR3 consists of 14 residues. The CDR3 reads CSVGRQGAEETQYF. CDR3 coding DNA: TGCAGCGTTGGGCGGCAGGGGGCCGAAGAGACCCAGTACTTC.

The chain has TRBV4-1 and TRBJ1-6, with D tentatively TRBD1 (5 bases). V was trimmed by 4 bases and J by 6 bases, leaving 13 bases between them. The CDR3 runs 15 residues. The germline V gene has CDR1 MGHRA and CDR2 YSYEKL. The CDR3 nucleotides read TGCGCCAGCAGCCCCCCCCGGGGGGGTAATTCACCCCTCCACTTT. It codes for CASSPPRGGNSPLHF.

The J gene is TRBJ1-1, the V gene TRBV6-5, with TRBD1 matching 7 bases. With V trimmed by 10 bases and J by 2 bases, 7 bases remained unmatched. The CDR3 is 13 amino acids. Germline CDR1 and CDR2: MNHEY and SVGAGI. The CDR3, as DNA: TGTGCCACCAACAGGGGTATTAACACTGAAGCTTTCTTT. Amino acids: CATNRGINTEAFF.

V and J are TRBV19 and TRBJ2-7; a possible D gene is TRBD1 (5 bases). This CDR3 comprises 13 residues. The germline V gene has CDR1 LNHDA and CDR2 SQIVND (reference sequence). Trimming stripped 3 bases from V and 2 bases from J, with 8 bases between. In DNA, the CDR3 is TGTGCCAGTAGTATTGACAGCACCTACGAGCAGTACTTC. Its protein product is CASSIDSTYEQYF.

The chain carries TRBV7-2 and TRBJ1-5; D is perhaps TRBD1 (5 bases). The V and J ends lost 1 base and 7 bases respectively, with 14 bases between them. Germline loops: CDR1 SGHTA, CDR2 FQGNSA. CDR3 length: 15 residues. This CDR3 is CASSLGAGGVQPQHF. CDR3 nucleotide sequence: TGTGCCAGCAGCTTAGGGGCGGGGGGGGTACAGCCCCAGCATTTT. The whole variable domain, filled in from reference TRBV7-2 and TRBJ1-5, reads GAGVSQSPSNKVTEKGKDVELRCDPISGHTALYWYRQSLGQGLEFLIYFQGNSAPDKSGLPSDRFSAERTGGSVSTLTIQRTQQEDSAVYLCASSLGAGGVQPQHFGDGTRLSIL.

The rearrangement uses TRBV2 and TRBJ1-1, with D maybe TRBD1 (5 bases). Germline V lookup: CDR1 SNHLY, CDR2 FYNNEI. The V gene lost 4 bases and the J gene lost 7 bases, with 7 bases spanning the gap. The CDR3 is 11 amino acids. The CDR3 here is CASSVTGEAFF. CDR3 nucleotides: TGTGCCAGCAGTGTCACAGGTGAAGCTTTCTTT.

This chain connects TRBV28 to TRBJ1-5, with 8 bases aligning to TRBD1. The CDR3 extends over 13 amino acids. Per the germline V gene, CDR1 is MDHEN and CDR2 is SYDVKM. CDR3 in amino acids: CAGQGDPNQPQHF. CDR3 DNA sequence: TGTGCTGGACAGGGCGACCCAAATCAGCCCCAGCATTTT. Supplemented by reference TRBV28 and TRBJ1-5, the full variable domain reads DVKVTQSSRYLVKRTGEKVFLECVQDMDHENMFWYRQDPGLGLRLIYFSYDVKMKEKGDIPEGYSVSREKKERFSLILESASTNQTSMYLCAGQGDPNQPQHFGDGTRLSIL.

The chain is built from TRBV7-8 and TRBJ1-5, with 8 bases aligning to TRBD1. CDR3 length: 17 residues. In germline, CDR1 is SGHVS, CDR2 FQNEAQ. Germline trimming cut 0 bases from V and 5 bases from J; bases unmatched to any gene: 9. The CDR3 sequence: CASSLAFKDRVYQPQHF. In DNA form, the CDR3 reads TGTGCCAGCAGCTTAGCGTTCAAGGACAGGGTATATCAGCCCCAGCATTTT.

V and J are TRBV18 and TRBJ2-4; D possibly corresponds to TRBD2 (6 bases). CDR1 and CDR2 from the germline V gene are KGHSH and LQKENI. The CDR3 is 16 residues long. The V and J ends lost 1 base and 8 bases respectively, with 18 bases between them. For the CDR3, the DNA is TGTGCCAGCTCACCACTCGAGGTAGCTAGCGTTCACATTCAGTACTTC. Amino acids: CASSPLEVASVHIQYF.

This sequence joins TRBV9 and TRBJ1-4; 7 bases fit TRBD1. The CDR3 length is 16 residues. Looked up from germline, CDR1 is SGDLS and CDR2 is YYNGEE. The trim removed 3 bases at V and 8 bases at J, leaving 13 bases unmatched. This CDR3 reads CASSEIPGQSGEKLFF. For the CDR3, the DNA is TGTGCCAGCAGCGAGATCCCGGGACAGTCCGGCGAAAAACTGTTTTTT.

The rearrangement uses TRBV7-2 and TRBJ2-5; 10 bases line up with TRBD2. This CDR3 contains 15 residues. Germline V gene lookup returns CDR1 SGHTA and CDR2 FQGNSA. Unmatched junction bases numbered 4, after V lost 1 base and J lost 5 bases. Written as DNA, the CDR3 is TGTGCCAGCAGCTTAGAGTCGACTAGCGGGGAGACCCAGTACTTC. This gives the protein CASSLESTSGETQYF.

The gene calls are TRBV15 and TRBJ2-6; weak D call: TRBD1 (6 bases). Per germline, CDR1 LNHNV and CDR2 YYDKDF (reference sequence). V lost 5 bases, J lost 0 bases, and 11 bases lay in between. CDR3 length equals 16 residues. This CDR3 is CATSPRGLSGANVLTF. CDR3 coding DNA: TGTGCCACCAGCCCCAGGGGTCTCTCTGGGGCCAACGTCCTGACTTTC.

The chain uses TRBV19 and TRBJ2-2; 15 bases align to TRBD2. Trimming removed 8 bases from V and 3 bases from J; junction bases left unmatched: 10. Germline assignment: CDR1 LNHDA and CDR2 SQIVND (reference sequence). The CDR3 length is 18 residues. The CDR3 DNA sequence: TGTGCCAGTCGTCCGGGACTAGCGGGAGGCAGGGACACCGGGGAGCTGTTTTTT. Amino acids: CASRPGLAGGRDTGELFF. Variable domain in full (rest from reference TRBV19 and TRBJ2-2): DGGITQSPKYLFRKEGQNVTLSCEQNLNHDAMYWYRQDPGQGLRLIYYSQIVNDFQKGDIAEGYSVSREKKESFPLTVTSAQKNPTAFYLCASRPGLAGGRDTGELFFGEGSRLTVL.

The chain is built from TRBV6-2 or TRBV6-3 and TRBJ2-7, with 8 nucleotides matching TRBD2. CDR3 length equals 16 residues. Germline V gives CDR1 MNHEY, CDR2 SVGEGT. The V and J ends lost 0 bases and 6 bases, in that order; junction bases with no gene match: 10. The DNA for the CDR3 is TGTGCCAGCAGTTACTCGATCGGGACTAGTGATTTCGAGCAGTACTTC. It is translated as CASSYSIGTSDFEQYF.

CDR3 nucleotide sequence: TGTGCCAGTACCGGGACTAGCGGGAGCCGTAGCTCCTACGAGCAGTACTTC. Translating it yields CASTGTSGSRSSYEQYF. The chain carries TRBV28 and TRBJ2-7, with TRBD2 matching over 14 bases. Germline CDR1 MDHEN, CDR2 SYDVKM. V shed 9 bases, J shed 0 bases, and the junction held 10 bases outside the gene matches. The CDR3 length is 17 residues.

The chain uses TRBV6-5 and TRBJ1-1; TRBD1 matches 8 bases. The CDR3 loop spans 14 amino acids. Trimming cost V 6 bases and J 2 bases; bases outside gene matches: 5. Per germline, CDR1 MNHEY and CDR2 SVGAGI. The CDR3 DNA follows: TGTGCCAGCAGACGCGGGACAGGAAACACTGAAGCTTTCTTT. Its protein is CASRRGTGNTEAFF.

The rearrangement links TRBV6-2 or TRBV6-3 to TRBJ2-1; tentative D call: TRBD2 (6 bases). Germline V gene sequence: CDR1 MNHEY, CDR2 SVGEGT. The CDR3 length is 20 residues. Trimming stripped 2 bases from V and 2 bases from J, with 25 bases between. The CDR3 nucleotides are TGTGCCAGCAGTTACGAAGGGTACCAATCTAGCGAAGGCGCCTACAATGAGCAGTTCTTC. It translates to CASSYEGYQSSEGAYNEQFF.

The chain uses TRBV10-3 and TRBJ2-6; D remains unclear. The V end was cut by 2 bases, the J end by 2 bases, with 16 bases between. Germline CDR1 is ENHRY and CDR2 is SYGVKD. The length of the CDR3 is 18 residues. The CDR3 nucleotides read TGTGCCATCAGTGAGGTGAGACTGACCCTGGCTGGGGCCAACGTCCTGACTTTC. It yields the protein CAISEVRLTLAGANVLTF.

The J gene is TRBJ1-3, the V gene TRBV28; TRBD1 matches 9 bases. Germline CDR1 reads MDHEN; CDR2 reads SYDVKM. V shed 4 bases, J shed 4 bases, and the junction held 5 bases outside the gene matches. This CDR3 has 15 residues. CDR3 amino acids: CASSSTGGVGNTIYF. In nucleotides, the CDR3 is TGTGCCAGCAGTTCCACAGGGGGCGTGGGAAACACCATATATTTT.

The chain recombines TRBV6-5 with TRBJ2-5, with unresolved D. Trimming took off 4 bases at V and 5 bases at J, with 11 bases between the two ends. Looked up from germline, CDR1 is MNHEY and CDR2 is SVGAGI. The CDR3 is 13 amino acids. Written as DNA, the CDR3 is TGTGCCAGCAGTTCCGGGTACGAGGAGACCCAGTACTTC. This codes for CASSSGYEETQYF.

With respect to this clone: This CDR3 is also generated by other DNA sequences in the sample. The rearrangement links TRBV6-5 to TRBJ1-5; D may be TRBD1 (6 bases). Germline-derived CDR1 and CDR2 are MNHEY and SVGAGI. V shed 5 bases and J shed 0 bases, with 11 bases lying between them. CDR3 length equals 15 residues. The CDR3 region is CASSRTVYSNQPQHF. Written as DNA, the CDR3 is TGTGCCAGCAGTAGGACAGTTTATAGCAATCAGCCCCAGCATTTT.

This clone was counted a single time. The rearrangement joins TRBV6-6 to TRBJ1-2; a weak D match, TRBD1 (6 bases). CDR3 length equals 18 residues. Germline V lookup: CDR1 MNHNY, CDR2 SVGAGI (reference sequence). Trimming removed 5 bases at V and 0 bases at J, with 22 bases between. CDR3 nucleotides: TGTGCCAGCAGTCGGGCCATCGGGACAAGGACACCTAACTATGGCTACACCTTC. This codes for CASSRAIGTRTPNYGYTF.